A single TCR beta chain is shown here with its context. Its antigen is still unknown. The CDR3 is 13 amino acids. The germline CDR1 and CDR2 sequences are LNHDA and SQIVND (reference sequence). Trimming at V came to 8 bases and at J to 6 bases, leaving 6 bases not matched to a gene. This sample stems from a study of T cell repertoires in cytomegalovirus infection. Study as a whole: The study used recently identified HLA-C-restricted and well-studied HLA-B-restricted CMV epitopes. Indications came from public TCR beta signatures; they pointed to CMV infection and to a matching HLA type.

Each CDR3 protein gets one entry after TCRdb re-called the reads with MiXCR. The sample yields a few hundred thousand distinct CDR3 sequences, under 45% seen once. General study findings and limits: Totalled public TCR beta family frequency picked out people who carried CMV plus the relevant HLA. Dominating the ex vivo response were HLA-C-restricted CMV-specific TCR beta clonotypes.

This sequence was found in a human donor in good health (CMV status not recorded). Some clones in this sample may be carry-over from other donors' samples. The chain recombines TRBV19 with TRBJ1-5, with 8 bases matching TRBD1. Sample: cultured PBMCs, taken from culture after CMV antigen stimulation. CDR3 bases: TGTGCCAGTTTATCAGGGGGCGGTCAGCCCCAGCATTTT. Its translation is CASLSGGGQPQHF.